The source of this T cell receptor beta chain is a study of OX40 agonist ivuxolimab in advanced cancers. Overall study findings and caveats: Clonal expansion by week 6 occurred in CD4+ and CD8+ blood T cells (at 0.1 to 3.0 mg/kg). Expanded clones were, on average, more numerous in CD8+ T cells than in CD4+.

The assay was immunoSEQ multiplex PCR, and TCRdb's table has in-frame clones only and misses some. The sample lists approximately 35,000 clones; 89% were seen once. V lost 0 bases and J 2 bases, leaving 14 bases between the germline ends. The length of the CDR3 is 16 residues. Germline CDR1 reads ENHRY; CDR2 reads SYGVKD. In regard to this clone: Its antigen is not identified.

V gene TRBV10-3 combines with J gene TRBJ2-7, with D tentatively TRBD1 (5 bases). The source is an adult with an advanced solid tumor such as melanoma, head and neck, liver or kidney cancer. Sequencing was performed on CD4+ or CD8+ T cells sorted from blood, taken in a trial of the OX40 agonist ivuxolimab. The CDR3: CAISESLEQATYEQYF. The DNA of the CDR3 is TGTGCCATCAGTGAGTCCTTAGAACAGGCGACCTACGAGCAGTACTTC.